Here is one TCR beta chain with its context. CDR3 size: 16 residues. Germline lookup yields CDR1 LNHDA and CDR2 SQIVND (reference sequence). V lost 6 bases, J lost 9 bases, and 16 bases stayed unmatched. As originally analysed: For nucleated cells, counts were estimated from reference gene primer amplification. Assay used: immunoSEQ multiplex PCR; TCRdb lists only in-frame clones, some missing. V and J calls and clone size are copied from that table; D and trimming were computed from the DNA. Among around 210,000 clones listed, about 91% were seen once. The data originate from a study of blood T cell repertoires in COVID-19. Study-level information: T cells, B-cell-depleted T cells, or PBMCs supplied cDNA or gDNA.

The receptor's source is a man younger than 35 with active or convalescent COVID-19. The sequencing sample was made of peripheral blood. The chain uses TRBV19 and TRBJ2-3; 9 bases line up with TRBD1. The CDR3 region is CASRLPGQGGRGTQYF. The DNA for the CDR3 is TGTGCCAGTAGGCTTCCGGGACAGGGTGGTCGGGGGACGCAGTATTTT.